The source of this TCR beta chain is a study of human T cells and chemical hapten exposure. Each CDR3 protein gets one entry after TCRdb re-called the RACE reads with MiXCR. The sample has approximately 120,000 distinct CDR3 sequences, 9.2% seen once; the top ten hold around 3%. The CDR3 extends over 14 amino acids. The V gene lost 0 bases and the J gene lost 2 bases, with 8 bases spanning the gap. Germline CDR1 MNHEY, CDR2 SVGAGI. This clonotype was observed many times. The time point was: patch test 2, 6 weeks after DPC sensitization. The treatment: therapeutic diphenylcyclopropenone sensitization with weekly scalp DPC.

The chain joins TRBV6-5 to TRBJ2-7; the D is unclear. This clonotype originated in a woman between 40 and 50 years old with alopecia areata. Some clones in this sample may be carry-over from other donors' samples. The material was whole blood, obtained in connection with sensitization to the hapten diphenylcyclopropenone (DPC). In nucleotides, the CDR3 is TGTGCCAGCAGTTACTCGTACGGCACCTACGAGCAGTACTTC. Translated, it gives CASSYSYGTYEQYF.